The entry below gives a single TCR beta chain sequence along with its context. The method was immunoSEQ multiplex PCR; TCRdb's version includes in-frame clones alone and lacks a portion of them. The sample consists of 45,000 to 55,000 clones, around 92% of them appearing once. These data are taken from a study of T cell changes during pregnancy in multiple sclerosis. CDR1 MNHEY and CDR2 SVGAGI come from the germline V gene. The CDR3 extends over 13 amino acids. Trimming took 5 bases from V and 4 from J, leaving 11 bases between them. The source is a female donor with multiple sclerosis, enrolled in a pregnancy study. J is TRBJ1-1 and V is TRBV6-5; D is possibly TRBD1 (6 bases). Sequences were derived from peripheral blood, sampled after pregnancy. In DNA, the CDR3 is TGTGCCAGCAGTCCCCAACAGGGCACTGAAGCTTTCTTT. Translation: CASSPQQGTEAFF.